This T cell receptor beta chain originates from a study of T-cell memory formation after mild COVID-19. Study at large: Among the donors, TCR clusters were largely specific to each donor.

Constant-segment primers served in 5'RACE that generated TCR alpha and TCR beta cDNA libraries bearing sample barcodes and UMIs. Each CDR3 protein is one row after TCRdb ran MiXCR on the 5' RACE reads. The repertoire holds approximately 88,000 distinct CDR3 sequences, with around a quarter as singletons. Study findings and constraints: A subset of responding clones appeared in pre-infection memory, suggesting cross-reactive memory joined.

On this clonotype: Its antigen is unidentified.

CDR1 is MNHEY, CDR2 SMNVEV, per germline (reference sequence). V was cut by 4 bases and J by 0 bases, with 19 bases left in between. The CDR3 is made up of 17 amino acids. The sequence derives from a man younger than 35 who had mild COVID-19 (a few samples of this study predate the infection). Cell type and time point are not known. Sequencing was performed on PBMCs or a T cell subset sorted from them (not recorded which). The chain links TRBV27 to TRBJ2-7; the D gene is possibly TRBD2 (5 bases). The CDR3 DNA sequence: TGTGCCAGCAGTTACCGACTGGGGAGAATCAGCTCCTACGAGCAGTACTTC. It specifies CASSYRLGRISSYEQYF.